This T cell receptor (beta chain) was documented in a study of T cells in Graves' hyperthyroidism and ophthalmopathy. Study context: At the time of initial diagnosis and before any treatment, peripheral blood was collected.

This clonotype was detected many times. No antigen is known for it. The CDR3 regions of TCR beta were amplified from RNA transcripts. The TCR CDR3 first-round RT-PCR relied on the HTBI primer set. Using its own MiXCR run on the multiplex PCR reads, TCRdb lists one record per CDR3 protein. Of about 360,000 distinct CDR3 sequences in the sample, about 13% were seen once. Those with hyperthyroidism were 18 to 65 years old, newly diagnosed, and ill for under 2 months. Findings and limits, study-wide: Clonotypes that were expanded in thyroid above 0.001 mostly appeared in blood too.

Trimming removed 8 bases at V and 3 bases at J, with 11 bases between. Germline V gene data show CDR1 as LNHNV and CDR2 as YYDKDF (reference sequence). The CDR3 extends over 13 amino acids. This sequence joins TRBV15 and TRBJ1-5; D possibly corresponds to TRBD1 (5 bases). The specimen was blood. The receptor comes from a woman aged 18 to 35 with Graves' hyperthyroidism. This CDR3 reads CATSDGHNQPQHF. The DNA of the CDR3 is TGTGCCACCTCCGACGGACACAATCAGCCCCAGCATTTT.